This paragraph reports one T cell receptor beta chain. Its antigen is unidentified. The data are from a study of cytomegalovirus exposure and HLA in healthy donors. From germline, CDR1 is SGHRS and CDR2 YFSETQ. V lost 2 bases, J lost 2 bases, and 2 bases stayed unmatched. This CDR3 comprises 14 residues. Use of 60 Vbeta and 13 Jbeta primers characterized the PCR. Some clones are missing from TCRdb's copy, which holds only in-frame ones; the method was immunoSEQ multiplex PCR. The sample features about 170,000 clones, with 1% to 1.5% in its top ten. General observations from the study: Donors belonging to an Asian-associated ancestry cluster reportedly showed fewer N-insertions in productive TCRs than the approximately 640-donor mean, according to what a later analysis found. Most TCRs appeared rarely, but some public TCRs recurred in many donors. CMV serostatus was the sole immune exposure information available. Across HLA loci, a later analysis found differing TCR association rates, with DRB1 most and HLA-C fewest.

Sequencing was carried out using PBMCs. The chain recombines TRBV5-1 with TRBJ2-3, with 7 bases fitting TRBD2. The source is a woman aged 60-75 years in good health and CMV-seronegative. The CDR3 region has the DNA TGCGCCAGCAGCTTCGGGACTATCACAGATACGCAGTATTTT. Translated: CASSFGTITDTQYF. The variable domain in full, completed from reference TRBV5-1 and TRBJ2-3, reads KAGVTQTPRYLIKTRGQQVTLSCSPISGHRSVSWYQQTPGQGLQFLFEYFSETQRNKGNFPGRFSGRQFSNSRSEMNVSTLELGDSALYLCASSFGTITDTQYFGPGTRLTVL.